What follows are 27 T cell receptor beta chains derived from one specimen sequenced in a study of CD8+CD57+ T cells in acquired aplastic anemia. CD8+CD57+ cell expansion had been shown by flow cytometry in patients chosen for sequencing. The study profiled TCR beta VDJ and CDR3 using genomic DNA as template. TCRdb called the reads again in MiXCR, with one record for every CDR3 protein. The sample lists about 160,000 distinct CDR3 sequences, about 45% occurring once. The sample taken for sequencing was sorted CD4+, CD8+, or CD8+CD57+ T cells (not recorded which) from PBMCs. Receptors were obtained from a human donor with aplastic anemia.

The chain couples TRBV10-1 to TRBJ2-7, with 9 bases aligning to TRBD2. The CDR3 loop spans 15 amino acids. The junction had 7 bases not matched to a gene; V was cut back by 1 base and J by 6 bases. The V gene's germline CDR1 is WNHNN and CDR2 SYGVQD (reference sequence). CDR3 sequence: CASSEFGGGAREQYF. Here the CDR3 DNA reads TGCGCCAGCAGTGAGTTCGGCGGGGGGGCCCGCGAGCAGTACTTC.

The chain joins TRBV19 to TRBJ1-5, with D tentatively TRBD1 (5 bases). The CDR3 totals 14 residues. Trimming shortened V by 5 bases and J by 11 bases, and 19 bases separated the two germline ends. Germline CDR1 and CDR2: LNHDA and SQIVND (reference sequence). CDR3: CASSHSAGIETQHF. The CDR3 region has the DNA TGTGCCAGTAGTCATTCTGCAGGGATTGAGACCCAGCATTTT.

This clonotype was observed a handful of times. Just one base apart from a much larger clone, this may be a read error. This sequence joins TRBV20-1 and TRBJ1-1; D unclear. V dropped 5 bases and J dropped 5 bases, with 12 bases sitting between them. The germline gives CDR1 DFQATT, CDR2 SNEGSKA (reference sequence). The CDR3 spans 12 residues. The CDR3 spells CSAFTSGTEAFF. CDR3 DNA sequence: TGCAGTGCTTTTACAAGTGGGACTGAAGCTTTCTTT.

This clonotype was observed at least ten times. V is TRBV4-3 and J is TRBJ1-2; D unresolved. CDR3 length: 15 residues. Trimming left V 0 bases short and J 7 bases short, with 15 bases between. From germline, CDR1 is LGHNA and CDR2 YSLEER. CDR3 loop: CASSQEEWVGGGYTF. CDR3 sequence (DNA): TGCGCCAGCAGCCAAGAGGAGTGGGTCGGCGGTGGCTACACCTTC.

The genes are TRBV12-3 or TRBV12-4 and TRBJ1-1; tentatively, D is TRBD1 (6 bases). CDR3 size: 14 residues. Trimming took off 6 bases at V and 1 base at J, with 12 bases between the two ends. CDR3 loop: CASRPAGENTEAFF. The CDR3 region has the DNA TGTGCCAGCAGGCCTGCAGGGGAGAACACTGAAGCTTTCTTT.

CDR3 sequence: CASSPDNQPQHF. The CDR3 DNA reads as TGCGCCAGCAGTCCGGACAATCAGCCCCAGCATTTT. V usage is TRBV10-2 and J usage is TRBJ1-5; D not resolved. This CDR3 is 12 amino acids long. V was trimmed by 5 bases and J by 3 bases, leaving 5 bases between them. Looked up from germline, CDR1 is WSHSY and CDR2 is SAAADI.

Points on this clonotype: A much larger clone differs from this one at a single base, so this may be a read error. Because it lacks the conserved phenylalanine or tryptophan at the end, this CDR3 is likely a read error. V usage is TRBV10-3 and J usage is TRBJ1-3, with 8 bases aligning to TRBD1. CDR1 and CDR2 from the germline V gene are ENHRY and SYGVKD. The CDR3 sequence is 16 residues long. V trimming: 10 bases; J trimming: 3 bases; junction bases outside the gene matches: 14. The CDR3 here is CASLILDREGGNTIYS. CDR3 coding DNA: TGTGCCAGCCTCATCCTGGACAGGGAGGGTGGAAACACCATATATTCT.

CDR3 DNA: TGTGCCAGCAGTTTTGATCTCGGGGGGACAAAATATGGCTACACCTTC. Translation: CASSFDLGGTKYGYTF. The rearrangement uses TRBV12-3 or TRBV12-4 and TRBJ1-2; D might be TRBD1 (6 bases). The CDR3 has 16 residues. Trimming shortened V by 3 bases and J by 5 bases, and 19 bases separated the two germline ends.

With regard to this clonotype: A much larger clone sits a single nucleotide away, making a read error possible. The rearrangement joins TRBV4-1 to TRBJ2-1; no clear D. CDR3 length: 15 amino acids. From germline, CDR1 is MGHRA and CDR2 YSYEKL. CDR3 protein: CASSQARRSYNEQLF. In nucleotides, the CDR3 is TGCGCCAGCAGCCAAGCTAGGCGGTCCTACAATGAGCAGCTCTTC.

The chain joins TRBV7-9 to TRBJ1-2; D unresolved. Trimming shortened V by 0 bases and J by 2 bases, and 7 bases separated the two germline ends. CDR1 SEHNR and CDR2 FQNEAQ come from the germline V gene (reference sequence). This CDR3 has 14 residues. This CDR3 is CASSLAGPNYGYTF. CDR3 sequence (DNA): TGTGCCAGCAGCTTAGCAGGACCCAACTATGGCTACACCTTC.

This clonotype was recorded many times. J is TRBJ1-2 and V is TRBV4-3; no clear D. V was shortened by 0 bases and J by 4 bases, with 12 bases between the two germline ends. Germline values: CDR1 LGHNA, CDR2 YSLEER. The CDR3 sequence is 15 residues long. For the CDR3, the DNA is TGCGCCAGCAGCCAAGAGGGGTATAGTGGCTATGGCTACACCTTC. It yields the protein CASSQEGYSGYGYTF.

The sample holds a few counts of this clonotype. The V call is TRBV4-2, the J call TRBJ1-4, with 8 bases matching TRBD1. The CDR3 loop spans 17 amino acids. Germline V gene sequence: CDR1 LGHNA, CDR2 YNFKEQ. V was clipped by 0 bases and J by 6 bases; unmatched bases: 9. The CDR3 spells CASSQDGTGSGDEKLFF. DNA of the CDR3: TGTGCCAGCAGCCAAGATGGGACAGGATCCGGGGATGAAAAACTGTTTTTT.

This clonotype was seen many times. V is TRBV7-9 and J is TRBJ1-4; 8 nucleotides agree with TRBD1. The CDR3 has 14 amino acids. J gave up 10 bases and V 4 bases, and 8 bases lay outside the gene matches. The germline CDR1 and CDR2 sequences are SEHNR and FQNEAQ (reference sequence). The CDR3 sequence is CASSSTDRARKLFF. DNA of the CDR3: TGTGCCAGCAGCTCCACGGACAGGGCCAGAAAACTGTTTTTT.

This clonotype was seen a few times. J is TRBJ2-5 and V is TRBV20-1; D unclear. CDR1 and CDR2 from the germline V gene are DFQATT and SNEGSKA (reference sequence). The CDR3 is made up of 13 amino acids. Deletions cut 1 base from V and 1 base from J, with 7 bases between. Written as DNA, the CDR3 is TGCAGTGCTAGAGTAGGCAGCCAAGAGACCCAGTACTTC. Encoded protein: CSARVGSQETQYF.

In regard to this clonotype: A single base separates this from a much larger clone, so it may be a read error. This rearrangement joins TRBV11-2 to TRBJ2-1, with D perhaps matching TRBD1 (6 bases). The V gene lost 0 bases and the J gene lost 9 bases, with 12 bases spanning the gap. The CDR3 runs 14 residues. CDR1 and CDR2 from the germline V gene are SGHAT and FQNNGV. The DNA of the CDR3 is TGTGCCAGCAGCTTAGATGCAGGGGCGAGTGAGCAGTTCTTC. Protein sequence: CASSLDAGASEQFF.

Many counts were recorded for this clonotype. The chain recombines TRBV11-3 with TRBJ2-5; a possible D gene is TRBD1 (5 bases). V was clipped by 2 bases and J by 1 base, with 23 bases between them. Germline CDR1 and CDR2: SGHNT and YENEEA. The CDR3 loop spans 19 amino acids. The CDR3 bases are TGTGCCAGCAGCTTACATTACTCCCTCAACAGGATCGGCCAAGAGACCCAGTACTTC. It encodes CASSLHYSLNRIGQETQYF. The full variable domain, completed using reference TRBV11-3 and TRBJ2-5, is EAGVVQSPRYKIIEKKQPVAFWCNPISGHNTLYWYLQNLGQGPELLIRYENEEAVDDSQLPKDRFSAERLKGVDSTLKIQPAELGDSAVYLCASSLHYSLNRIGQETQYFGPGTRLLVL.

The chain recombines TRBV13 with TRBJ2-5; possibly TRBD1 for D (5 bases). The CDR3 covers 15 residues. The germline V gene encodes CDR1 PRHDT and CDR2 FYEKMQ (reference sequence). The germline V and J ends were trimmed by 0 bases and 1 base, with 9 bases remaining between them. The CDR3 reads CASSLGGRGQETQYF. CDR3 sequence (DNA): TGTGCCAGCAGCTTAGGCGGTAGGGGCCAAGAGACCCAGTACTTC.

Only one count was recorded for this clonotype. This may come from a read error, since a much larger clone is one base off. Here the CDR3 reads CASSSGRRSHEKLFF. The CDR3 nucleotides are TGTGCCAGCAGCTCCGGGCGAAGGAGTCATGAAAAACTGTTTTTT. This sequence joins TRBV5-8 and TRBJ1-4; D is ambiguous. The CDR3 covers 15 residues. Germline loops: CDR1 SGHTS, CDR2 YDEGEE. Trimming took 3 bases from V and 6 from J, leaving 15 bases between them.

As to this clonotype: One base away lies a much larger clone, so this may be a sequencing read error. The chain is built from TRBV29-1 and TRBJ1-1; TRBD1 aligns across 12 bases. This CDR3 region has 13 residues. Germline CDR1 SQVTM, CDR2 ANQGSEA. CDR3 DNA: TGCTGCGTTGTAGGGACAGGGGGCACTGGAGCTTTCTTT. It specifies CCVVGTGGTGAFF.

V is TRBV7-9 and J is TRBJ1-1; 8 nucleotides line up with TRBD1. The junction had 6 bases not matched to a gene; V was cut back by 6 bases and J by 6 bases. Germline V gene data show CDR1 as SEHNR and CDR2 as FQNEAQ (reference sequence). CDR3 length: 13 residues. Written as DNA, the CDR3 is TGTGCCAGCAGGGGCAGGGGGCTCGCTGAAGCTTTCTTT. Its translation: CASRGRGLAEAFF. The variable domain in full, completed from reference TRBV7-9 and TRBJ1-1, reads DTGVSQNPRHKITKRGQNVTFRCDPISEHNRLYWYRQTLGQGPEFLTYFQNEAQLEKSRLLSDRFSAERPKGSFSTLEIQRTEQGDSAMYLCASRGRGLAEAFFGQGTRLTVV.

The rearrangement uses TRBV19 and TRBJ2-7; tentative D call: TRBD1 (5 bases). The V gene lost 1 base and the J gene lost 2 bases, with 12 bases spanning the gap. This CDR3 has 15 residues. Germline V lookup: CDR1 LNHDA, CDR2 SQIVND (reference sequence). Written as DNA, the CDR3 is TGTGCCAGTAGTATAGCCCTAAGGGGTACCTACGAGCAGTACTTC. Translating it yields CASSIALRGTYEQYF.

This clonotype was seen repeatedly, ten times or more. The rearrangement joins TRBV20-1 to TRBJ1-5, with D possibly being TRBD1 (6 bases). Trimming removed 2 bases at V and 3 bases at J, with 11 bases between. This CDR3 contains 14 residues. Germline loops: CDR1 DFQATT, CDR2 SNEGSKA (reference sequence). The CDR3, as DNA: TGCAGTGCTAGATGGGGGGCGGACAATCAGCCCCAGCATTTT. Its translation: CSARWGADNQPQHF.

CDR3 nucleotide sequence: TGTGCCAGCAGTAAGCCGGGGACACTATCCTACGAGCAGTACTTC. As protein: CASSKPGTLSYEQYF. V usage is TRBV25-1 and J usage is TRBJ2-7; a possible D gene is TRBD1 (6 bases). Germline V CDR1 and CDR2: MGHDK, SYGVNS. This CDR3 region has 15 residues. The V end lost 5 bases, the J end lost 1 base, and 15 bases lay between the germline ends.

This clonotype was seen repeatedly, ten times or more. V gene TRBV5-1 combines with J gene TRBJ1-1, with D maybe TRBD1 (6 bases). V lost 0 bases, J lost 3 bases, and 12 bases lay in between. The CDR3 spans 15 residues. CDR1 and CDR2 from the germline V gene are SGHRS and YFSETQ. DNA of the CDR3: TGCGCCAGCAGCTTGGGGACAGATTTCCACACTGAAGCTTTCTTT. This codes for CASSLGTDFHTEAFF.

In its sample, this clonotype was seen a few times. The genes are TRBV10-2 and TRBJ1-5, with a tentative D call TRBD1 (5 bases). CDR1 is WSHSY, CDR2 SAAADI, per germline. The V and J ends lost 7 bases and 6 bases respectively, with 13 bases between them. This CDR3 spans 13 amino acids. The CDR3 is CASKAQGLQPQHF. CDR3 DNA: TGCGCCAGCAAGGCTCAGGGTCTTCAGCCCCAGCATTTT.

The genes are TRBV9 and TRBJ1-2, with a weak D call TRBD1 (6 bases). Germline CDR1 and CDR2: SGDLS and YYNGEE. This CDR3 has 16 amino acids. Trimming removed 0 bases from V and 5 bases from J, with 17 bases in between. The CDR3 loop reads CASSVATGIQGYGYTF. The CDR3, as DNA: TGTGCCAGCAGCGTAGCTACGGGAATTCAGGGGTATGGCTACACCTTC.

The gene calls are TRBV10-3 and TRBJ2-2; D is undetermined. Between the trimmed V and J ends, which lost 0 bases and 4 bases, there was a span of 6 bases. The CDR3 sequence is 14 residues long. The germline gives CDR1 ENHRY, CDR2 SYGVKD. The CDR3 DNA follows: TGTGCCATCAGTGAGTCGACGGTCACCGGGGAGCTGTTTTTT. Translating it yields CAISESTVTGELFF.